The 30 T cell receptor beta chains below come from one sample, sequenced in a study of PD-1 blockade in mismatch repair-deficient tumors. Repertoires were generated with immunoSEQ multiplex PCR, while TCRdb's copy carries only in-frame clones and drops some. The sample lists 15,000 or so clones; roughly 84% were seen once. Sequenced here: PBMCs, sampled approximately 15 weeks after starting pembrolizumab. These TCRs come from an adult with mismatch repair-deficient cancer.

The rearrangement links TRBV18 to TRBJ2-7, with D possibly matching TRBD1 (5 bases). The CDR3 sequence is 17 residues long. CDR1 is KGHSH and CDR2 is LQKENI in the germline V gene. V lost 3 bases and J 0 bases, leaving 18 bases between the germline ends. CDR3 DNA: TGTGCCAGCTCACCCTCAAGACAGCTGAGAAGCTCCTACGAGCAGTACTTC. This sequence encodes CASSPSRQLRSSYEQYF.

This clone was seen more than once but under ten times. The chain recombines TRBV27 with TRBJ1-5; 9 bases are a match to TRBD1. From germline, CDR1 is MNHEY and CDR2 SMNVEV (reference sequence). The CDR3 spans 13 residues. Trimming took 6 bases from V and 4 from J; bases not matched to a gene: 1. The CDR3 reads CASSGQGNQPQHF. The CDR3 DNA reads TGTGCCAGCAGCGGACAGGGGAATCAGCCCCAGCATTTT.

The table lists this clone with a few counts. The rearrangement links TRBV7-9 to TRBJ2-7; 10 nucleotides agree with TRBD2. The CDR3 loop spans 14 amino acids. Germline V gives CDR1 SEHNR, CDR2 FQNEAQ (reference sequence). The junction had 6 bases not matched to a gene; V was cut back by 5 bases and J by 5 bases. CDR3 residues: CASSQREGWDEQYF. The DNA of the CDR3 is TGTGCCAGCAGCCAGCGGGAGGGATGGGACGAGCAGTACTTC. Using reference TRBV7-9 and TRBJ2-7 for the parts outside the CDR3, the full variable domain is DTGVSQNPRHKITKRGQNVTFRCDPISEHNRLYWYRQTLGQGPEFLTYFQNEAQLEKSRLLSDRFSAERPKGSFSTLEIQRTEQGDSAMYLCASSQREGWDEQYFGPGTRLTVT.

The genes are TRBV27 and TRBJ2-1, with 7 bases identical to TRBD2. There are 15 residues in the CDR3. Germline-derived CDR1 and CDR2 are MNHEY and SMNVEV (reference sequence). The J segment lost 7 bases and the V segment lost 1 base, leaving 7 bases of the junction unmatched. This CDR3 is CASSLLGGGRNEQFF. The CDR3 nucleotides read TGTGCCAGCAGTTTATTGGGGGGAGGGAGAAATGAGCAGTTCTTC.

This chain uses TRBV7-9 with TRBJ2-1, with 8 nucleotides matching TRBD2. Germline V gene data show CDR1 as SEHNR and CDR2 as FQNEAQ (reference sequence). The CDR3 extends over 18 amino acids. Germline trimming cut 4 bases from V and 1 base from J; bases unmatched to any gene: 12. CDR3 nucleotides: TGTGCCAGCAGCTCCCCAGGGGCGAGCGGGAGATCCTACAATGAGCAGTTCTTC. It translates to CASSSPGASGRSYNEQFF.

In this sample, this clone turned up once. The V and J genes are TRBV7-8 and TRBJ1-5, with D unresolved. CDR3 length equals 15 residues. Germline V CDR1 and CDR2: SGHVS, FQNEAQ. V was cut by 0 bases and J by 2 bases, with 8 bases left in between. DNA for the CDR3: TGTGCCAGCAGCTTAGCGAGGGTGGGCAATCAGCCCCAGCATTTT. Amino acid sequence: CASSLARVGNQPQHF. Full variable domain (outside the CDR3, taken from reference TRBV7-8 and TRBJ1-5): GAGVSQSPRYKVAKRGQDVALRCDPISGHVSLFWYQQALGQGPEFLTYFQNEAQLDKSGLPSDRFFAERPEGSVSTLKIQRTQQEDSAVYLCASSLARVGNQPQHFGDGTRLSIL.

This rearrangement joins TRBV6-1 to TRBJ2-1, with a possible D match to TRBD1 (7 bases). The germline V gene encodes CDR1 MNHNS and CDR2 SASEGT. This CDR3 has 17 residues. Trimming shortened V by 4 bases and J by 0 bases, and 16 bases separated the two germline ends. The DNA of the CDR3 is TGTGCCAGCAGTGGAGGACTACAGGGGCGCTCCTACAATGAGCAGTTCTTC. Translated, it gives CASSGGLQGRSYNEQFF.

This clone was observed a single time. The chain uses TRBV7-2 and TRBJ2-2; no reliable D call. CDR1 SGHTA and CDR2 FQGNSA come from the germline V gene. The CDR3 is made up of 13 amino acids. V lost 5 bases and J 3 bases, leaving 7 bases between the germline ends. The CDR3 bases are TGTGCCAGCAGCCCGGTCCACACCGGGGAGCTGTTTTTT. Protein sequence: CASSPVHTGELFF.

The rearrangement joins TRBV7-9 to TRBJ2-7; D is uncertain. V was trimmed by 5 bases and J by 6 bases, leaving 11 bases between them. CDR1 and CDR2 from the germline V gene are SEHNR and FQNEAQ (reference sequence). The CDR3 loop spans 12 amino acids. CDR3 nucleotide sequence: TGTGCCAGCAGCCCGGTAAGTGCCGAGCAGTACTTC. It is translated as CASSPVSAEQYF.

The chain recombines TRBV18 with TRBJ2-5, with a tentative D call TRBD1 (6 bases). In germline, CDR1 is KGHSH, CDR2 LQKENI. Trimming took 5 bases from V and 2 from J, leaving 9 bases between them. This CDR3 contains 13 residues. This CDR3 reads CASSRGNQETQYF. The CDR3 DNA reads as TGTGCCAGCTCAAGGGGGAATCAAGAGACCCAGTACTTC.

The chain is built from TRBV5-4 and TRBJ2-4, with a tentative D call TRBD1 (5 bases). With 0 bases removed from V and 6 bases from J, the gap between germline ends came to 10 bases. Looked up from germline, CDR1 is SGHNT and CDR2 is YYREEE (reference sequence). The CDR3 loop spans 14 amino acids. CDR3 coding DNA: TGTGCCAGCAGCTTGGCCTCAGACAGAAACATTCAGTACTTC. It codes for CASSLASDRNIQYF.

The rearrangement links TRBV2 to TRBJ1-5, with 9 nucleotides matching TRBD1. The germline V gene encodes CDR1 SNHLY and CDR2 FYNNEI. The CDR3 consists of 18 residues. The junction had 18 bases not matched to a gene; V was cut back by 6 bases and J by 6 bases. The CDR3 DNA is TGTGCCAGCAGCCCCCTGCAATGGGGACAGGGAGTTGCTCAGCCCCAGCATTTT. Amino acids: CASSPLQWGQGVAQPQHF.

The genes are TRBV28 and TRBJ1-3; tentative D call: TRBD1 (5 bases). The germline gives CDR1 MDHEN, CDR2 SYDVKM. This CDR3 has 16 amino acids. V was shortened by 6 bases and J by 0 bases, with 15 bases between the two germline ends. The DNA of the CDR3 is TGTGCCAGCAGCCCCCAGGGCCTTTTCTCTGGAAACACCATATATTTT. Amino acid sequence: CASSPQGLFSGNTIYF.

This rearrangement joins TRBV9 to TRBJ1-6; 7 nucleotides agree with TRBD1. This CDR3 is built from 15 residues. V lost 3 bases, J lost 10 bases, and 10 bases stayed unmatched. Looked up from germline, CDR1 is SGDLS and CDR2 is YYNGEE. The CDR3 here is CASSAETGVWSPLHF. For the CDR3, the DNA is TGTGCCAGCAGCGCCGAAACAGGGGTTTGGTCACCCCTCCACTTT.

The chain uses TRBV7-9 and TRBJ2-5; the match to TRBD2 covers 7 bases. Per germline, CDR1 SEHNR and CDR2 FQNEAQ (reference sequence). The CDR3 length is 15 residues. Losses at the gene ends were 5 bases for V and 2 bases for J; bases not matched to a gene: 8. As DNA, the CDR3 is TGTGCCAGCAGCAAAAGCGCGGGGGTGCAAGAGACCCAGTACTTC. Translated, it gives CASSKSAGVQETQYF.

The chain couples TRBV29-1 to TRBJ2-3; D is possibly TRBD2 (6 bases). Trimming left V 3 bases short and J 2 bases short, with 6 bases between. Germline CDR1 and CDR2: SQVTM and ANQGSEA. This CDR3 comprises 12 residues. This CDR3 reads CSVERDTDTQYF. Here the CDR3 DNA reads TGCAGCGTTGAGCGGGACACAGATACGCAGTATTTT.

For this clone: An end of the junction does not agree with germline; a read error may underlie this. The chain recombines TRBV29-1 with TRBJ2-3; perhaps TRBD1 as D (6 bases). CDR3 length: 12 amino acids. Germline V CDR1 and CDR2: SQVTM, ANQGSEA. The CDR3 reads CSTGQSTDTQYF. In DNA, the CDR3 is TGCAGCACAGGACAGAGCACGGATACGCAGTATTTT.

V gene TRBV19 combines with J gene TRBJ2-6; tentative D call: TRBD1 (5 bases). Germline-derived CDR1 and CDR2 are LNHDA and SQIVND (reference sequence). The length of the CDR3 is 17 residues. The V gene lost 3 bases and the J gene lost 4 bases, with 16 bases spanning the gap. CDR3 residues: CASSILQASWGANVLTF. The CDR3 DNA reads TGTGCCAGTAGTATTCTACAGGCATCTTGGGGGGCCAACGTCCTGACTTTC.

The rearrangement links TRBV15 to TRBJ1-5; 9 nucleotides line up with TRBD1. The J segment lost 6 bases and the V segment lost 3 bases, leaving 12 bases of the junction unmatched. The CDR3 loop spans 17 amino acids. The V gene's germline CDR1 is LNHNV and CDR2 YYDKDF (reference sequence). The CDR3 loop is CATSRHPPGQGIQPQHF. For the CDR3, the DNA is TGTGCCACCAGCAGGCACCCACCGGGACAGGGAATTCAGCCCCAGCATTTT.

The V and J genes are TRBV7-2 and TRBJ2-7, with D perhaps matching TRBD1 (5 bases). Germline loops: CDR1 SGHTA, CDR2 FQGNSA. The CDR3 is 13 amino acids. The V and J ends lost 5 bases and 2 bases respectively, with 10 bases between them. CDR3 in amino acids: CASSGQGTYEQYF. In DNA, the CDR3 is TGTGCCAGCAGCGGGCAGGGAACCTACGAGCAGTACTTC.

The chain employs TRBV7-9 and TRBJ1-4; D possibly corresponds to TRBD1 (6 bases). Germline assignment: CDR1 SEHNR and CDR2 FQNEAQ (reference sequence). This CDR3 contains 16 residues. The V end lost 5 bases, the J end lost 2 bases, and 15 bases lay between the germline ends. CDR3 coding DNA: TGTGCCAGCAGCCGACTCGGGGGGCTTACTAATGAAAAACTGTTTTTT. Protein: CASSRLGGLTNEKLFF.

The rearrangement joins TRBV7-2 to TRBJ2-2; no firm D call. V was clipped by 6 bases and J by 7 bases, with 12 bases between them. Germline CDR1 SGHTA, CDR2 FQGNSA. The CDR3 runs 13 residues. The CDR3 protein is CASRLADFGELFF. DNA for the CDR3: TGTGCCAGCAGACTGGCGGATTTCGGGGAGCTGTTTTTT.

The rearrangement uses TRBV7-9 and TRBJ2-3, with 16 nucleotides matching TRBD2. Germline V lookup: CDR1 SEHNR, CDR2 FQNEAQ (reference sequence). The CDR3 has 16 amino acids. After removal of 4 bases from V and 3 bases from J, the junction contained 1 base not matched to a gene. CDR3 in amino acids: CASSWGLAGGTDTQYF. The CDR3 nucleotides are TGTGCCAGCAGCTGGGGACTAGCGGGAGGGACAGATACGCAGTATTTT.

This chain links TRBV5-1 with TRBJ1-2; 8 bases map to TRBD1. V lost 4 bases to trimming and J lost 6 bases; unmatched junction nucleotides: 8. Germline-derived CDR1 and CDR2 are SGHRS and YFSETQ. The CDR3 has 14 amino acids. CDR3 coding DNA: TGCGCCAGCAGCACGACAGGGGATCCCGATGGCTACACCTTC. It codes for CASSTTGDPDGYTF.

The chain uses TRBV27 and TRBJ2-1; the match to TRBD2 covers 11 bases. Germline assignment: CDR1 MNHEY and CDR2 SMNVEV (reference sequence). Germline trimming cut 2 bases from V and 6 bases from J; bases unmatched to any gene: 3. CDR3 length equals 15 residues. The DNA of the CDR3 is TGTGCCAGCAGTTTAATGACTAGCGGGACCAATGAGCAGTTCTTC. It yields the protein CASSLMTSGTNEQFF.

The chain carries TRBV5-4 and TRBJ2-7; tentatively, D is TRBD2 (6 bases). This CDR3 comprises 15 residues. Trimming left V 2 bases short and J 2 bases short, with 14 bases between. CDR1 SGHNT and CDR2 YYREEE come from the germline V gene (reference sequence). The CDR3 is CASSFSGLRAYEQYF. The CDR3 DNA reads TGTGCCAGCAGCTTCTCGGGACTGCGGGCCTACGAGCAGTACTTC.

The chain links TRBV4-1 to TRBJ2-1; 9 nucleotides align to TRBD1. The CDR3 extends over 17 amino acids. In germline, CDR1 is MGHRA, CDR2 YSYEKL. V lost 4 bases, J lost 4 bases, and 11 bases stayed unmatched. CDR3 in DNA: TGCGCCAGCAGCCCCGGGGTAGACAGGGGGGGATACAATGAGCAGTTCTTC. This sequence encodes CASSPGVDRGGYNEQFF.

CDR3 DNA: TGTGCCAGCGGGGGACTAGCGGGAGGGCCAGGCACCGGGGAGCTGTTTTTT. It yields the protein CASGGLAGGPGTGELFF. The chain employs TRBV27 and TRBJ2-2; TRBD2 aligns across 16 bases. V lost 8 bases to trimming and J lost 4 bases; unmatched junction nucleotides: 7. CDR3 length: 17 residues. Germline assignment: CDR1 MNHEY and CDR2 SMNVEV (reference sequence).

The chain is built from TRBV10-3 and TRBJ2-2; 7 bases map to TRBD1. Germline-derived CDR1 and CDR2 are ENHRY and SYGVKD. Trimming cost V 8 bases and J 4 bases; bases outside gene matches: 7. The CDR3 totals 14 residues. Here the CDR3 DNA reads TGTGCCATCCTCGGACAGGCGGGCACCGGGGAGCTGTTTTTT. Its translation: CAILGQAGTGELFF.

This clone is large (0.1 to 1%) within its sample. The chain recombines TRBV2 with TRBJ2-7; D is unresolved. Germline CDR1 SNHLY, CDR2 FYNNEI. Trimming stripped 7 bases from V and 3 bases from J, with 10 bases between. CDR3 length: 12 residues. CDR3 region: CASISRRYEQYF. CDR3 sequence (DNA): TGTGCCAGCATCTCCAGGCGCTACGAGCAGTACTTC.